This T cell receptor beta chain was captured by sequencing in a study of T cell responses to AZD1222 COVID-19 vaccine. Germline V gene data show CDR1 as MNHEY and CDR2 as SMNVEV (reference sequence). V was pared by 5 bases and J by 8 bases, with 15 bases of the junction left unmatched. This CDR3 spans 17 amino acids. Using immunoSEQ multiplex PCR, the repertoire was profiled, and TCRdb retains in-frame clones only, with some absent. This sample has 120,000 to 150,000 clones, with around 88% found just once. Study results and caveats: White British people made up most donors, females outnumbered males, and clonal diversity was possibly underestimated. At baseline, seropositivity was found in only five or six AZD1222 recipients. The peak T cell response came first, and repertoires were sampled only after it. Rises in breadth and depth of Spike-specific TCRs came after two AZD1222 doses.

On this clone: What it binds is not known.

The chain is built from TRBV27 and TRBJ1-2; 12 bases are a match to TRBD1. The clonotype was recovered from an adult in good health. The source material was peripheral blood, sampled on day 0 of AZD1222 vaccination. The CDR3 DNA reads as TGTGCCAGCAGTCTAGTATCCCCCGGGACAGGGGGCGAGGGCTACACCTTC. Translating it yields CASSLVSPGTGGEGYTF.